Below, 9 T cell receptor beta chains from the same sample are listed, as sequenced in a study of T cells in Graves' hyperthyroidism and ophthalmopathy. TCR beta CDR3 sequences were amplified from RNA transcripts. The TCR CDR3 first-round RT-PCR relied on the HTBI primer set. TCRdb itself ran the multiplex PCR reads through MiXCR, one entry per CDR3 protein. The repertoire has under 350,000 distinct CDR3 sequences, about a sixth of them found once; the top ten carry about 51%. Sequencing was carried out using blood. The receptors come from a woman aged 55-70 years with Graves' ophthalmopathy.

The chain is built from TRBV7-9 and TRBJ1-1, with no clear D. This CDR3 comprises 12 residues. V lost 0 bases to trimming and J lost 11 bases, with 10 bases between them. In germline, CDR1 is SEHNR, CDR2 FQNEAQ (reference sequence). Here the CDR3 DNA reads TGTGCCAGCAGCTTAGCTGGGGTTAGGGCTTTCTTT. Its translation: CASSLAGVRAFF.

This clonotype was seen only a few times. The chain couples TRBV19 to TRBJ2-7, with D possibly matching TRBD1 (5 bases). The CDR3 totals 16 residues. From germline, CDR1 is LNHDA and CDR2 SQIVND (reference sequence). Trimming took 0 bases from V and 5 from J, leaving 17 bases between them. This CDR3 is CASSIDVGRVLNEQYF. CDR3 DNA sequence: TGTGCCAGTAGTATAGACGTGGGCAGGGTTCTGAACGAGCAGTACTTC.

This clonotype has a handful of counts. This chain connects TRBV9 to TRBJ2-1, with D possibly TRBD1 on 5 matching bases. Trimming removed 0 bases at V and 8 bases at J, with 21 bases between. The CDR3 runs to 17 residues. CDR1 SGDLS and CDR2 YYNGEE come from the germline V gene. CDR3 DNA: TGTGCCAGCAGCGTAGAAGGCGGCAGGGTCGGGTCCCATGAGCAGTTCTTC. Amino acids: CASSVEGGRVGSHEQFF. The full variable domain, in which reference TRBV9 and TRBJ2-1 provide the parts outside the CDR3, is DSGVTQTPKHLITATGQRVTLRCSPRSGDLSVYWYQQSLDQGLQFLIQYYNGEERAKGNILERFSAQQFPDLHSELNLSSLELGDSALYFCASSVEGGRVGSHEQFFGPGTRLTVL.

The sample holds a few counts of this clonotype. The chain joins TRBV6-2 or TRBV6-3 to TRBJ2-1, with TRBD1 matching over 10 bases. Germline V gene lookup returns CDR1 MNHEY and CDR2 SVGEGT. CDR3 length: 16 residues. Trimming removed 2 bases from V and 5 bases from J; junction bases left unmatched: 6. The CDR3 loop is CASSYRTGGLDNEQFF. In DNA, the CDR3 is TGTGCCAGCAGTTACAGGACAGGGGGGTTGGACAATGAGCAGTTCTTC.

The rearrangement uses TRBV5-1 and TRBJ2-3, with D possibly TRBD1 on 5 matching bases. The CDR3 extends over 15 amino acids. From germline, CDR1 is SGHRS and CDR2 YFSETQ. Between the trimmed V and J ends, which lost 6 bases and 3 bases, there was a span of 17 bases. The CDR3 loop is CASTDILGSTDTQYF. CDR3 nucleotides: TGCGCCAGCACGGACATTCTCGGAAGTACAGATACGCAGTATTTT.

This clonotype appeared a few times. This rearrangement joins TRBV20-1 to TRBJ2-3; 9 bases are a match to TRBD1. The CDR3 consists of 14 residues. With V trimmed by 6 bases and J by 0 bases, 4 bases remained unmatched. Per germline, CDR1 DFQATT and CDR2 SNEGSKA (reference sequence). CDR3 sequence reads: CSAQGQGSTDTQYF. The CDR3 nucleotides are TGCAGTGCACAGGGACAGGGTAGCACAGATACGCAGTATTTT.

The CDR3: CSVNREYTNEKLFF. The CDR3 DNA is TGCAGCGTTAACAGGGAATACACTAATGAAAAACTGTTTTTT. This rearrangement joins TRBV29-1 to TRBJ1-4, with D possibly being TRBD1 (6 bases). Trimming left V 5 bases short and J 2 bases short, with 12 bases between. Germline lookup yields CDR1 SQVTM and CDR2 ANQGSEA. The CDR3 consists of 14 residues.

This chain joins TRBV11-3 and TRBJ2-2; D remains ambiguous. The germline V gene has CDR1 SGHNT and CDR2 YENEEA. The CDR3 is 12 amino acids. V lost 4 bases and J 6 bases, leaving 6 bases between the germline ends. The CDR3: CASSWGAGELFF. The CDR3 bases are TGTGCCAGCAGCTGGGGTGCCGGGGAGCTGTTTTTT.

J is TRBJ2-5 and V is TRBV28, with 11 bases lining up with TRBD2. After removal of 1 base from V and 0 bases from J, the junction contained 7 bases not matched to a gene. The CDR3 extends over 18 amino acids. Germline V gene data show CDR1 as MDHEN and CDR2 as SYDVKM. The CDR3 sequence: CASSLLSSGLADQETQYF. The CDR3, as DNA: TGTGCCAGCAGTTTATTAAGTTCGGGACTAGCGGACCAAGAGACCCAGTACTTC.